This T cell receptor beta chain is drawn from a study of Graves' ophthalmopathy and Graves' hyperthyroidism. On the study more broadly: Cases classed as stable hyperthyroidism had no ophthalmopathy within 18 months of follow-up.

The diagnostic workup employed clinical symptoms, serum thyroxine, TRAb, thyroid ultrasound and orbital computed tomography. Study-wide results and limits: Also, most clonotypes expanded in the thyroid above 0.001 frequency appeared in blood. Ophthalmopathy could be told apart from stable hyperthyroidism by a 13-signature model (around 88% sensitivity, approximately 81% specificity).

RNA transcripts were the template, and TCR beta CDR3 regions were amplified from them. Second-round multiplex PCR came after first-round RT-PCR with HTBI primers. TCRdb itself ran the multiplex PCR reads through MiXCR, one entry per CDR3 protein. Of about 590,000 distinct CDR3 sequences in the sample, under 45% are singletons; the top ten hold about 4.2%. The CDR3 spans 13 residues. V lost 6 bases to trimming and J lost 11 bases, with 17 bases between them. Looked up from germline, CDR1 is SGHVS and CDR2 is FNYEAQ. On this clonotype: The antigen is unknown.

The chain links TRBV7-6 to TRBJ1-5; D may be TRBD1 (5 bases). Sequenced material: peripheral blood or thyroid tissue (not recorded which). The TCR comes from an adult man with Graves' hyperthyroidism. CDR3 loop: CASSPGVQETQHF. CDR3 DNA sequence: TGTGCCAGCAGTCCGGGGGTACAAGAGACCCAGCATTTT.